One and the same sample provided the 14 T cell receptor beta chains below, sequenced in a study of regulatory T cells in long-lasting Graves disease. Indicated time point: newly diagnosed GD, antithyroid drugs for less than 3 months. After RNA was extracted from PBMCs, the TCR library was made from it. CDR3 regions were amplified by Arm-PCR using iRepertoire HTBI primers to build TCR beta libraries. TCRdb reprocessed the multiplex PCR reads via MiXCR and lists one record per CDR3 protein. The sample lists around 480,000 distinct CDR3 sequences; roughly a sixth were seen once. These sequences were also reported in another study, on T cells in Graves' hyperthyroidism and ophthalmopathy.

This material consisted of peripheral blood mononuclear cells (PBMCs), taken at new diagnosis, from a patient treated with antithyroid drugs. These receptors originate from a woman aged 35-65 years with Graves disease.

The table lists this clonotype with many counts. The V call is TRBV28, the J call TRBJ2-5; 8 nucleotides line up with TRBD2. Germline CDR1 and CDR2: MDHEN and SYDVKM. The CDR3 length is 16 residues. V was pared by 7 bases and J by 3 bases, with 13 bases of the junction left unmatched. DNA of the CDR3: TGTGCCAGCAACGTATACGGTAGCGGGATCGAAGAGACCCAGTACTTC. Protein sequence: CASNVYGSGIEETQYF.

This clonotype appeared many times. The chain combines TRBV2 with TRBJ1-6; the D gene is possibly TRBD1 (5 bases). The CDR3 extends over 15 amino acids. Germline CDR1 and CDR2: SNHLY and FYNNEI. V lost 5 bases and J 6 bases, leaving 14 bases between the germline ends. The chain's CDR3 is CASSRGDILNSPLHF. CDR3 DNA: TGTGCCAGCAGTCGGGGGGATATCCTTAATTCACCCCTCCACTTT.

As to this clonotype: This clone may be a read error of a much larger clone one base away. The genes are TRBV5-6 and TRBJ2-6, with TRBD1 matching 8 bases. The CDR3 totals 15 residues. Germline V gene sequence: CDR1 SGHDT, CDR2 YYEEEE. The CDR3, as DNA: TGTGCCAGCAGCGAGACAGGGGATGGGGCCAACGTCCCGACTTTC. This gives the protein CASSETGDGANVPTF.

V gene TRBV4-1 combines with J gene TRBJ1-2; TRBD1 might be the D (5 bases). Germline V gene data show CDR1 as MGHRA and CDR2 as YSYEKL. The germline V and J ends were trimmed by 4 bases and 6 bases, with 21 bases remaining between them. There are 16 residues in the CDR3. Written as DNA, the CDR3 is TGCGCCAGCAGCCCCCGGGGCCGCCTGGCTATGGATGGCTACACCTTC. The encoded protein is CASSPRGRLAMDGYTF.

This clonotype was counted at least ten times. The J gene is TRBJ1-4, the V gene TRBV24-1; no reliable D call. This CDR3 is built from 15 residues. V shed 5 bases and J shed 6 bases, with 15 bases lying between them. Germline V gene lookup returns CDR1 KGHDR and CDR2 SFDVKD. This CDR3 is CATSVGVEKDEKLFF. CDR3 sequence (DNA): TGTGCCACCAGTGTTGGGGTTGAGAAGGATGAAAAACTGTTTTTT.

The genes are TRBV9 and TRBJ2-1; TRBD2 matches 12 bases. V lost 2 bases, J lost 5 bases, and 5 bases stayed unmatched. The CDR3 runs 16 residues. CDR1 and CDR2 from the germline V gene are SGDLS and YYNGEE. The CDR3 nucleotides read TGTGCCAGCAGCGTGACCCTAGCGGGGGGGGACAATGAGCAGTTCTTC. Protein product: CASSVTLAGGDNEQFF.

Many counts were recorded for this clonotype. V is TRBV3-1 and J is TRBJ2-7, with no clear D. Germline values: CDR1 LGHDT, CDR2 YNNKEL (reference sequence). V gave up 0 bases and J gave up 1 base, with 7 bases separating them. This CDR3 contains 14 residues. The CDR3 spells CASSQEALSYEQYF. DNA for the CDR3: TGTGCCAGCAGCCAAGAGGCACTATCCTACGAGCAGTACTTC.

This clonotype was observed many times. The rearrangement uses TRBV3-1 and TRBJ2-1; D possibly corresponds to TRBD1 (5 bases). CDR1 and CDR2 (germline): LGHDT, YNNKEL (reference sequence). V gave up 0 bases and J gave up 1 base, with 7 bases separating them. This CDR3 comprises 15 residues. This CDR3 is CASSQDGASYNEQFF. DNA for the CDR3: TGTGCCAGCAGCCAAGATGGGGCATCCTACAATGAGCAGTTCTTC.

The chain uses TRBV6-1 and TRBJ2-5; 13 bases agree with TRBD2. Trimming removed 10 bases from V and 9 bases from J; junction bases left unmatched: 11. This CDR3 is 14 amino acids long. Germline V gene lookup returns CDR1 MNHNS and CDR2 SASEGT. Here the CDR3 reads CATLTSGGPASQYF. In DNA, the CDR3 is TGTGCCACCCTGACTAGCGGGGGGCCGGCTTCCCAGTACTTC.

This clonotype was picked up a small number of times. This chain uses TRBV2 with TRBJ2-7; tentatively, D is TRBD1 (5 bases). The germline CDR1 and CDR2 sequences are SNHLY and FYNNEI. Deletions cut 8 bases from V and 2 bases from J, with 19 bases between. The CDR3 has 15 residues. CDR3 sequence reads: CASATDTSRAYEQYF. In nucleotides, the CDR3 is TGTGCCAGCGCCACTGACACCTCCAGGGCCTACGAGCAGTACTTC.

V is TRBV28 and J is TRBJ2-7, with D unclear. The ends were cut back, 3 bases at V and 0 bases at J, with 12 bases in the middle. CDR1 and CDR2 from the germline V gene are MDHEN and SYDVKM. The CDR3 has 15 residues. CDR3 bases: TGTGCCAGCAGTTTTGGGCAGATCTCCTCCTACGAGCAGTACTTC. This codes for CASSFGQISSYEQYF.

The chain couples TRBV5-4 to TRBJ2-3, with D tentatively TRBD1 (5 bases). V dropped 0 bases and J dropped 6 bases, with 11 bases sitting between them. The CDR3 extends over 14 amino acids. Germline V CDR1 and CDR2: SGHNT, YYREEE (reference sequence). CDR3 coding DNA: TGTGCCAGCAGCTTGGAACAGGTCGGGGATACGCAGTATTTT. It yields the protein CASSLEQVGDTQYF.

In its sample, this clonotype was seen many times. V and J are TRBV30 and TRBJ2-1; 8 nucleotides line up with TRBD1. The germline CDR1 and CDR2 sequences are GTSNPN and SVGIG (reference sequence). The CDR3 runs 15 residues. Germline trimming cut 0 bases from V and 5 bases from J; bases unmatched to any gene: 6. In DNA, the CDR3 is TGTGCCTGGAGTGTCGGACAGGGAAAGAACAATGAGCAGTTCTTC. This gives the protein CAWSVGQGKNNEQFF.

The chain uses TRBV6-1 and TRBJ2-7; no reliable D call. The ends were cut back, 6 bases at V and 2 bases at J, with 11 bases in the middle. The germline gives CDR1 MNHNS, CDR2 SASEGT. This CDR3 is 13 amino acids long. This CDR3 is CASRQTLTYEQYF. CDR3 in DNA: TGTGCCAGCAGACAGACGCTTACCTACGAGCAGTACTTC.